These 29 T cell receptor beta chains came from one sample sequenced in a study of blood T cell repertoires in COVID-19. Method: immunoSEQ multiplex PCR; TCRdb's copy keeps in-frame clones and lacks some. The sample consists of about 78,000 clones, around nine tenths of them appearing once. The sequencing sample was made of peripheral blood. The receptors stem from a man aged 50 to 59 with active or convalescent COVID-19.

The V and J genes are TRBV2 and TRBJ1-1; no firm D call. This CDR3 is built from 13 residues. The V and J ends lost 3 bases and 3 bases respectively, with 8 bases between them. CDR1 and CDR2 from the germline V gene are SNHLY and FYNNEI. In DNA form, the CDR3 reads TGTGCCAGCAGTGATTTGGAGGACACTGAAGCTTTCTTT. Protein: CASSDLEDTEAFF.

This clone was detected a few times. This chain connects TRBV7-9 to TRBJ2-5; 11 bases map to TRBD2. This CDR3 comprises 15 residues. From germline, CDR1 is SEHNR and CDR2 FQNEAQ (reference sequence). The J segment lost 5 bases and the V segment lost 5 bases, leaving 7 bases of the junction unmatched. CDR3 sequence reads: CASSKGTSGRETQYF. The CDR3 DNA reads TGTGCCAGCAGCAAAGGGACTAGCGGTCGGGAGACCCAGTACTTC.

This clone came up once. The chain links TRBV7-2 to TRBJ1-2; 11 nucleotides agree with TRBD1. The CDR3 totals 16 residues. The trim removed 0 bases at V and 8 bases at J, leaving 8 bases unmatched. Germline assignment: CDR1 SGHTA and CDR2 FQGNSA. CDR3 sequence (DNA): TGTGCCAGCAGCTTAGCTCCCGGACAGGGGGCTGAAGGCTACACCTTC. Protein: CASSLAPGQGAEGYTF.

V and J are TRBV15 and TRBJ2-5; 7 bases line up with TRBD2. CDR3 length equals 15 residues. Trimming removed 0 bases from V and 4 bases from J; junction bases left unmatched: 5. Germline CDR1 and CDR2: LNHNV and YYDKDF (reference sequence). CDR3 sequence: CATSRDAGEGETQYF. The CDR3 bases are TGTGCCACCAGCAGAGATGCGGGGGAGGGAGAGACCCAGTACTTC.

This clone was detected only once. The junction and the germline gene differ at one end; a read error may be behind it. This rearrangement joins TRBV5-4 to TRBJ2-5; 10 bases line up with TRBD1. Per the germline V gene, CDR1 is SGHNT and CDR2 is YYREEE (reference sequence). The CDR3 has 15 residues. CDR3 in DNA: TGTGCCAGCAGTTTGGGACAGGGGATAGGAGAGACCCAGTACTTC. This sequence encodes CASSLGQGIGETQYF.

The gene calls are TRBV29-1 and TRBJ1-6; D is undetermined. This CDR3 has 15 amino acids. Trimming removed 7 bases at V and 6 bases at J, with 19 bases between. Germline V CDR1 and CDR2: SQVTM, ANQGSEA. CDR3 loop: CSAIGVGAGNSPLHF. Written as DNA, the CDR3 is TGCAGCGCTATCGGTGTGGGAGCTGGTAATTCACCCCTCCACTTT.

This clone was detected once. DNA for the CDR3: TGCGCCAGCAGCCCCGGGGGGCCTCAAGAGACCCAGTACTTC. Protein sequence: CASSPGGPQETQYF. The chain couples TRBV5-1 to TRBJ2-5; D may be TRBD2 (7 bases). Germline CDR1 SGHRS, CDR2 YFSETQ. V shed 4 bases and J shed 2 bases, with 12 bases lying between them. The CDR3 extends over 14 amino acids. Together with reference TRBV5-1 and TRBJ2-5, the CDR3 gives the full variable domain: KAGVTQTPRYLIKTRGQQVTLSCSPISGHRSVSWYQQTPGQGLQFLFEYFSETQRNKGNFPGRFSGRQFSNSRSEMNVSTLELGDSALYLCASSPGGPQETQYFGPGTRLLVL.

The rearrangement links TRBV24-1 to TRBJ1-2, with 9 bases fitting TRBD1. CDR3 length: 14 amino acids. V was pared by 4 bases and J by 5 bases, with 4 bases of the junction left unmatched. The germline gives CDR1 KGHDR, CDR2 SFDVKD. This CDR3 reads CATSDPGTGYGYTF. The CDR3 DNA reads as TGTGCCACCAGTGACCCCGGGACAGGGTATGGCTACACCTTC.

The chain has TRBV27 and TRBJ2-6; D might be TRBD2 (5 bases). CDR1 and CDR2 (germline): MNHEY, SMNVEV (reference sequence). The V gene lost 5 bases and the J gene lost 3 bases, with 8 bases spanning the gap. The CDR3 is 14 amino acids. The CDR3 sequence is CASSVDFGANVLTF. In nucleotides, the CDR3 is TGTGCCAGCAGTGTGGACTTTGGGGCCAACGTCCTGACTTTC.

The chain recombines TRBV2 with TRBJ2-3, with 12 bases lining up with TRBD1. CDR3 size: 16 residues. Per germline, CDR1 SNHLY and CDR2 FYNNEI. V lost 6 bases, J lost 5 bases, and 9 bases stayed unmatched. The DNA for the CDR3 is TGTGCCAGCAGCGAATTTGGGGACAGGGGGCAAGATACGCAGTATTTT. It is translated as CASSEFGDRGQDTQYF. The variable domain in full, with the rest retrieved from reference TRBV2 and TRBJ2-3, is EPEVTQTPSHQVTQMGQEVILRCVPISNHLYFYWYRQILGQKVEFLVSFYNNEISEKSEIFDDQFSVERPDGSNFTLKIRSTKLEDSAMYFCASSEFGDRGQDTQYFGPGTRLTVL.

The chain is built from TRBV12-3 or TRBV12-4 and TRBJ1-4, with TRBD1 matching over 7 bases. Trimming took 8 bases from V and 7 from J; bases not matched to a gene: 7. The CDR3 is 13 residues long. CDR3 nucleotide sequence: TGTGCCAGCTTGTGGACAGGAGGTGAAAAACTGTTTTTT. It codes for CASLWTGGEKLFF.

The rearrangement joins TRBV28 to TRBJ2-4, with D perhaps TRBD1 (7 bases). This CDR3 has 16 residues. Per germline, CDR1 MDHEN and CDR2 SYDVKM. Trimming took 4 bases from V and 3 from J, leaving 16 bases between them. In DNA, the CDR3 is TGTGCCAGCAGTTCCGGGACCCAGGGGGGCAAAAACATTCAGTACTTC. Translated: CASSSGTQGGKNIQYF.

In this sample, this clone turned up a few times. This chain connects TRBV19 to TRBJ1-1; D uncertain. The CDR3 is 14 residues long. CDR1 and CDR2 from the germline V gene are LNHDA and SQIVND (reference sequence). Trimming shortened V by 3 bases and J by 0 bases, and 8 bases separated the two germline ends. The CDR3 DNA reads as TGTGCCAGTAGTATTCGACATATGAACACTGAAGCTTTCTTT. This translates into CASSIRHMNTEAFF.

The chain joins TRBV12-3 or TRBV12-4 to TRBJ2-4; possibly TRBD2 for D (5 bases). V was shortened by 6 bases and J by 6 bases, with 12 bases between the two germline ends. This CDR3 is 13 amino acids long. The CDR3 spells CASSRGQLNIQYF. The CDR3 DNA follows: TGTGCCAGCAGCAGAGGGCAGTTAAACATTCAGTACTTC.

The V and J genes are TRBV7-6 and TRBJ2-7, with unresolved D. This CDR3 region has 14 residues. Trimming left V 5 bases short and J 2 bases short, with 13 bases between. Germline V lookup: CDR1 SGHVS, CDR2 FNYEAQ. CDR3 nucleotide sequence: TGTGCCAGCAGCACAACCCCGGGTGCCTACGAGCAGTACTTC. It yields the protein CASSTTPGAYEQYF.

CDR3 DNA sequence: TGCGCCAGCAGCTTGGGACAGTCCCTATACAATGAGCAGTTCTTC. Its translation is CASSLGQSLYNEQFF. The V and J genes are TRBV5-1 and TRBJ2-1; possibly TRBD1 for D (5 bases). Germline V gene sequence: CDR1 SGHRS, CDR2 YFSETQ. This CDR3 spans 15 amino acids. The ends were cut back, 0 bases at V and 4 bases at J, with 11 bases in the middle.

This chain joins TRBV21-1 and TRBJ2-2; TRBD1 is the table's D call and was not checked against the DNA. TRBV21-1 is a pseudogene locus. CDR3 size: 15 residues. As DNA, the CDR3 is TGTGCCAGCAGCAAAGTAATGTACCAGAAAGGGGAGCTGTTTTTT. As protein: CASSKVMYQKGELFF.

This clone was counted only a few times. The gene calls are TRBV11-3 and TRBJ2-2; D is undetermined. Germline values: CDR1 SGHNT, CDR2 YENEEA. Trimming shortened V by 0 bases and J by 1 base, and 3 bases separated the two germline ends. This CDR3 is built from 14 residues. The CDR3 bases are TGTGCCAGCAGCTTAGATCGGAACACCGGGGAGCTGTTTTTT. Translating gives CASSLDRNTGELFF.

Turning to this clone: The junction departs from germline at one end; a sequencing error may be responsible. This chain uses TRBV11-2 with TRBJ2-6, with D uncertain. Germline V lookup: CDR1 SGHAT, CDR2 FQNNGV. The length of the CDR3 is 14 residues. CDR3 amino acids: CASRLASGANVLTF. The CDR3 nucleotides are TGTGCCAGCAGATTAGCCTCGGGGGCCAACGTCCTGACTTTC. Filled out from reference TRBV11-2 and TRBJ2-6, the complete variable domain reads EAGVAQSPRYKIIEKRQSVAFWCNPISGHATLYWYQQILGQGPKLLIQFQNNGVVDDSQLPKDRFSAERLKGVDSTLKIQPAKLEDSAVYLCASRLASGANVLTFGAGSRLTVL.

This clone was found once. J is TRBJ2-1 and V is TRBV5-4; 10 bases fit TRBD1. The junction had 4 bases not matched to a gene; V was cut back by 4 bases and J by 9 bases. The CDR3 sequence is 13 residues long. CDR1 is SGHNT and CDR2 is YYREEE in the germline V gene (reference sequence). CDR3 bases: TGTGCCAGCAGCCGGGACAGGGGAGGTGAGCAGTTCTTC. This codes for CASSRDRGGEQFF.

This clone has a single count. The V gene is TRBV5-1, the J gene TRBJ2-6; 10 bases fit TRBD1. Germline CDR1 and CDR2: SGHRS and YFSETQ. The J segment lost 0 bases and the V segment lost 0 bases, leaving 6 bases of the junction unmatched. This CDR3 spans 19 amino acids. CDR3 protein: CASSLAGTGDYSGANVLTF. Here the CDR3 DNA reads TGCGCCAGCAGCTTGGCCGGGACAGGGGATTACTCTGGGGCCAACGTCCTGACTTTC.

The chain has TRBV27 and TRBJ2-7, with a possible D match to TRBD1 (6 bases). The CDR3 extends over 14 amino acids. Germline CDR1 and CDR2: MNHEY and SMNVEV (reference sequence). Deletions cut 4 bases from V and 0 bases from J, with 10 bases between. The CDR3 nucleotides read TGTGCCAGCAGTTCGTTGGACAGCTCCTACGAGCAGTACTTC. It codes for CASSSLDSSYEQYF.

V usage is TRBV6-6 and J usage is TRBJ2-1; 7 bases fit TRBD1. With V trimmed by 5 bases and J by 6 bases, 1 base remained unmatched. The germline V gene has CDR1 MNHNY and CDR2 SVGAGI (reference sequence). CDR3 size: 12 residues. The chain's CDR3 is CASSRQGNEQFF. For the CDR3, the DNA is TGTGCCAGCAGTCGACAGGGCAATGAGCAGTTCTTC.

The chain joins TRBV6-5 to TRBJ2-3; 9 bases agree with TRBD2. The CDR3 sequence is 14 residues long. With 6 bases clipped from V and 6 bases from J, the junction kept 7 bases outside the gene matches. Germline V gene lookup returns CDR1 MNHEY and CDR2 SVGAGI. CDR3 loop: CASSFSGGRDTQYF. The CDR3 nucleotides are TGTGCCAGCAGCTTTAGCGGGGGCCGGGATACGCAGTATTTT.

The rearrangement links TRBV28 to TRBJ1-5, with D possibly TRBD1 on 5 matching bases. V lost 11 bases and J lost 4, with 18 bases in between. Germline CDR1 and CDR2: MDHEN and SYDVKM. The CDR3 sequence is 14 residues long. The CDR3 DNA follows: TGTGCCCCCGGCGGGGGAGGGAGAAATCAGCCCCAGCATTTT. This codes for CAPGGGGRNQPQHF. Full variable domain (remainder filled in from reference TRBV28 and TRBJ1-5): DVKVTQSSRYLVKRTGEKVFLECVQDMDHENMFWYRQDPGLGLRLIYFSYDVKMKEKGDIPEGYSVSREKKERFSLILESASTNQTSMYLCAPGGGGRNQPQHFGDGTRLSIL.

This rearrangement joins TRBV6-5 to TRBJ2-1; weak D call: TRBD2 (6 bases). The CDR3 runs to 12 residues. CDR1 MNHEY and CDR2 SVGAGI come from the germline V gene. Trimming took off 6 bases at V and 12 bases at J, with 15 bases between the two ends. The CDR3 region is CASSASGGRQFF. The CDR3 region has the DNA TGTGCCAGCAGCGCCTCTGGGGGGAGGCAGTTCTTC.

The chain recombines TRBV27 with TRBJ2-1; D is perhaps TRBD2 (6 bases). The CDR3 loop spans 15 amino acids. V lost 6 bases and J lost 3, with 15 bases in between. Germline V gene data show CDR1 as MNHEY and CDR2 as SMNVEV (reference sequence). DNA of the CDR3: TGTGCCAGCAGGCTTAGGGACTTAAACTACAATGAGCAGTTCTTC. This translates into CASRLRDLNYNEQFF.

The CDR3 protein is CASSLRAGGADTQYF. In DNA form, the CDR3 reads TGTGCCAGCAGCCTTCGAGCGGGGGGGGCAGATACGCAGTATTTT. This chain connects TRBV3-1 (or the pseudogene TRBV3-2) to TRBJ2-3; 10 nucleotides align to TRBD2. Germline CDR1 reads LGHDT; CDR2 reads YNNKEL (reference sequence). V shed 4 bases, J shed 4 bases, and the junction held 5 bases outside the gene matches. The CDR3 length is 15 residues.

This clone was counted once. J is TRBJ2-2 and V is TRBV9, with TRBD2 matching 9 bases. The V segment lost 3 bases and the J segment 1 base; nucleotides outside the gene matches: 4. Germline V gene data show CDR1 as SGDLS and CDR2 as YYNGEE. CDR3 length equals 16 residues. CDR3 DNA sequence: TGTGCCAGCAGCGACGCGGGGGGGAAGAACACCGGGGAGCTGTTTTTT. Translated: CASSDAGGKNTGELFF. The full variable domain, with the rest looked up from reference TRBV9 and TRBJ2-2, is DSGVTQTPKHLITATGQRVTLRCSPRSGDLSVYWYQQSLDQGLQFLIQYYNGEERAKGNILERFSAQQFPDLHSELNLSSLELGDSALYFCASSDAGGKNTGELFFGEGSRLTVL.